The 26 T cell receptor beta chains below were found in one sample sequenced in a study of CD8 T cells in Susac syndrome. With random hexamers, reverse transcription was performed on about 0.45 to 1 ug of RNA. TCRdb passed the immunoSEQ multiplex PCR reads through MiXCR, listing each CDR3 protein once. The sample includes about 280,000 distinct CDR3 sequences, roughly 81% of them seen just once. The sequenced sample was CD8+ T cells from PBMCs. These receptors were taken from a human donor with multiple sclerosis.

This chain joins TRBV13 and TRBJ1-6; the D gene is possibly TRBD1 (5 bases). CDR1 and CDR2 from the germline V gene are PRHDT and FYEKMQ (reference sequence). V shed 4 bases and J shed 8 bases, with 9 bases lying between them. The CDR3 totals 13 residues. The CDR3 here is CASSSETDSPLHF. The CDR3 nucleotides read TGTGCCAGCAGCTCGGAGACAGATTCACCCCTCCACTTT.

The chain uses TRBV20-1 and TRBJ2-6; a possible D gene is TRBD1 (6 bases). Trimming cost V 6 bases and J 4 bases, with 16 bases left between them. CDR1 is DFQATT and CDR2 is SNEGSKA in the germline V gene (reference sequence). The CDR3 consists of 15 residues. The CDR3 coding sequence is TGCAGTGCCTTTAAACAGGGCTCCGGGGCCAACGTCCTGACTTTC. It codes for CSAFKQGSGANVLTF.

The chain uses TRBV27 and TRBJ2-1; perhaps TRBD2 as D (7 bases). This CDR3 region has 15 residues. Germline CDR1 MNHEY, CDR2 SMNVEV (reference sequence). Trimming took off 11 bases at V and 0 bases at J, with 17 bases between the two ends. CDR3 sequence: CACTWGGGSYNEQFF. The CDR3 nucleotides are TGTGCCTGCACCTGGGGGGGCGGCTCCTACAATGAGCAGTTCTTC.

This clonotype has only a few counts. The V and J genes are TRBV7-9 and TRBJ2-3, with 7 bases aligning to TRBD1. Germline values: CDR1 SEHNR, CDR2 FQNEAQ (reference sequence). The length of the CDR3 is 13 residues. V was clipped by 8 bases and J by 5 bases; unmatched bases: 7. CDR3 region: CASLGQKQDTQYF. CDR3 DNA sequence: TGTGCCAGCTTGGGACAGAAGCAAGATACGCAGTATTTT.

The chain employs TRBV30 and TRBJ2-2; D is ambiguous. The CDR3 extends over 14 amino acids. The germline V gene has CDR1 GTSNPN and CDR2 SVGIG (reference sequence). The V and J ends lost 3 bases and 0 bases respectively, with 8 bases between them. CDR3 bases: TGTGCCTGGAGAGGAGTTACGAACACCGGGGAGCTGTTTTTT. Its protein is CAWRGVTNTGELFF. The full variable domain, in which reference TRBV30 and TRBJ2-2 provide the parts outside the CDR3, is SQTIHQWPATLVQPVGSPLSLECTVEGTSNPNLYWYRQAAGRGLQLLFYSVGIGQISSEVPQNLSASRPQDRQFILSSKKLLLSDSGFYLCAWRGVTNTGELFFGEGSRLTVL.

This chain joins TRBV5-1 and TRBJ1-4; no clear D gene. V was trimmed by 1 base and J by 7 bases, leaving 11 bases between them. The CDR3 runs to 14 residues. Germline V gene data show CDR1 as SGHRS and CDR2 as YFSETQ. For the CDR3, the DNA is TGCGCCAGCAGCTTGACCAGCCCCCTTGAAAAACTGTTTTTT. Translation gives CASSLTSPLEKLFF.

The chain joins TRBV27 to TRBJ1-2; unclear D gene. The germline gives CDR1 MNHEY, CDR2 SMNVEV (reference sequence). The CDR3 extends over 16 amino acids. The V end lost 3 bases, the J end lost 0 bases, and 14 bases lay between the germline ends. CDR3 amino acids: CASSFSFGLANYGYTF. As DNA, the CDR3 is TGTGCCAGCAGTTTCTCCTTTGGGTTAGCTAACTATGGCTACACCTTC.

V gene TRBV11-2 combines with J gene TRBJ2-2; maybe TRBD2 (6 bases). Per germline, CDR1 SGHAT and CDR2 FQNNGV. The CDR3 is 15 amino acids. The V and J ends lost 4 bases and 6 bases respectively, with 15 bases between them. The CDR3 sequence: CASSSPAEGPGELFF. The CDR3 DNA is TGTGCCAGCAGCTCCCCCGCGGAGGGCCCCGGGGAGCTGTTTTTT. The entire variable domain, with the rest obtained from reference TRBV11-2 and TRBJ2-2, is as follows: EAGVAQSPRYKIIEKRQSVAFWCNPISGHATLYWYQQILGQGPKLLIQFQNNGVVDDSQLPKDRFSAERLKGVDSTLKIQPAKLEDSAVYLCASSSPAEGPGELFFGEGSRLTVL.

This clonotype was counted only a few times. The chain joins TRBV7-2 to TRBJ2-6; D not certain. The V end was cut by 3 bases, the J end by 1 base, with 4 bases between. This CDR3 contains 14 residues. Per the germline V gene, CDR1 is SGHTA and CDR2 is FQGNSA. The CDR3 region is CASSFKSGANVLTF. As DNA, the CDR3 is TGTGCCAGCAGCTTCAAGTCTGGGGCCAACGTCCTGACTTTC.

The chain joins TRBV15 to TRBJ2-3; TRBD1 matches at 9 bases. The CDR3 is 16 residues long. Germline values: CDR1 LNHNV, CDR2 YYDKDF (reference sequence). J gave up 2 bases and V 5 bases, and 8 bases lay outside the gene matches. The CDR3 DNA reads TGTGCCACCAGCCTGGGACAGGGTCCCTTCACAGATACGCAGTATTTT. Protein product: CATSLGQGPFTDTQYF.

This clonotype was picked up one time. The chain is built from TRBV14 and TRBJ2-1; TRBD2 matches at 9 bases. J lost 6 bases, V lost 0 bases, and 6 bases had no gene match. Germline assignment: CDR1 SGHDN and CDR2 FVKESK. CDR3 length: 16 residues. The CDR3 DNA reads as TGTGCCAGCAGCCAAGATCGGGTTAGCGGGAGCAATGAGCAGTTCTTC. Amino acid sequence: CASSQDRVSGSNEQFF.

The chain couples TRBV28 to TRBJ2-2, with D unclear. V lost 7 bases, J lost 1 base, and 13 bases lay in between. CDR3 length equals 15 residues. In germline, CDR1 is MDHEN, CDR2 SYDVKM. CDR3 residues: CASKTYLMNTGELFF. The CDR3 region has the DNA TGTGCCAGCAAGACTTATCTTATGAACACCGGGGAGCTGTTTTTT. Together with reference TRBV28 and TRBJ2-2, the CDR3 gives the full variable domain: DVKVTQSSRYLVKRTGEKVFLECVQDMDHENMFWYRQDPGLGLRLIYFSYDVKMKEKGDIPEGYSVSREKKERFSLILESASTNQTSMYLCASKTYLMNTGELFFGEGSRLTVL.

V usage is TRBV28 and J usage is TRBJ1-5; unclear D gene. Between the trimmed V and J ends, which lost 2 bases and 1 base, there was a span of 18 bases. CDR3 size: 18 residues. Germline CDR1 is MDHEN and CDR2 is SYDVKM. CDR3 in DNA: TGTGCCAGCAGTTTAGTCTGGTTTGGCCAGGTCAGCAATCAGCCCCAGCATTTT. Translation: CASSLVWFGQVSNQPQHF.

V usage is TRBV3-1 and J usage is TRBJ1-2, with D maybe TRBD1 (6 bases). The length of the CDR3 is 17 residues. CDR1 LGHDT and CDR2 YNNKEL come from the germline V gene (reference sequence). Trimming removed 0 bases at V and 4 bases at J, with 18 bases between. The CDR3 DNA reads TGTGCCAGCAGCCAAGATTCTGGGAGGGGGGCCCTCTATGGCTACACCTTC. Its translation is CASSQDSGRGALYGYTF.

The chain employs TRBV5-1 and TRBJ1-1, with unresolved D. The length of the CDR3 is 15 residues. Per the germline V gene, CDR1 is SGHRS and CDR2 is YFSETQ. With 0 bases removed from V and 5 bases from J, the gap between germline ends came to 14 bases. The CDR3 region is CASSLEPGMGTEAFF. The DNA of the CDR3 is TGCGCCAGCAGCTTGGAGCCGGGAATGGGGACTGAAGCTTTCTTT.

The chain is built from TRBV6-1 and TRBJ1-2; tentative D call: TRBD1 (5 bases). V was pared by 8 bases and J by 4 bases, with 26 bases between. The CDR3 sequence is 17 residues long. In germline, CDR1 is MNHNS, CDR2 SASEGT. The CDR3 reads CASAGHRGGLFSYGYTF. In nucleotides, the CDR3 is TGTGCCAGCGCGGGTCACCGGGGGGGGTTGTTTAGCTATGGCTACACCTTC.

The chain couples TRBV24-1 to TRBJ2-5; D possibly corresponds to TRBD1 (5 bases). Germline CDR1 and CDR2: KGHDR and SFDVKD. The V and J ends lost 10 bases and 2 bases respectively, with 34 bases between them. The CDR3 spans 20 residues. Written as DNA, the CDR3 is TGTGCCACACCGGGCCACGGTGATTTGGGTCGGCGGACAATTCAAGAGACCCAGTACTTC. It specifies CATPGHGDLGRRTIQETQYF.

The V gene is TRBV27, the J gene TRBJ2-7, with D uncertain. The CDR3 loop spans 16 amino acids. The V gene's germline CDR1 is MNHEY and CDR2 SMNVEV (reference sequence). Trimming stripped 5 bases from V and 3 bases from J, with 20 bases between. DNA of the CDR3: TGTGCCAGCAGTCTCTACTCCACCGGCGGAGACTACGAGCAGTACTTC. This sequence encodes CASSLYSTGGDYEQYF.

V is TRBV7-9 and J is TRBJ1-1; possible D gene TRBD1, 5 bases. The CDR3 length is 13 residues. Germline V gene sequence: CDR1 SEHNR, CDR2 FQNEAQ (reference sequence). V was clipped by 8 bases and J by 5 bases, with 15 bases between them. For the CDR3, the DNA is TGTGCCAGCCAGCCGGGAGGGGTAACTGAAGCTTTCTTT. Its translation: CASQPGGVTEAFF.

The chain couples TRBV9 to TRBJ1-3; 9 nucleotides line up with TRBD1. The CDR3 length is 15 residues. Germline CDR1 and CDR2: SGDLS and YYNGEE. J was trimmed by 8 bases and V by 5 bases; bases with no gene match: 11. The CDR3 region has the DNA TGTGCCAGCAGTCTAAGAGGGGACAGGGCTTACACCATATATTTT. It specifies CASSLRGDRAYTIYF.

The chain links TRBV14 to TRBJ1-1; 12 nucleotides match TRBD1. Germline CDR1 reads SGHDN; CDR2 reads FVKESK. The trim removed 3 bases at V and 0 bases at J, leaving 2 bases unmatched. The length of the CDR3 is 16 residues. The CDR3 coding sequence is TGTGCCAGCAGCCAGAGGGACAGGGGGCTGAACACTGAAGCTTTCTTT. It is translated as CASSQRDRGLNTEAFF.

Only one count was recorded for this clonotype. The rearrangement uses TRBV5-5 and TRBJ1-2, with D unclear. This CDR3 contains 11 residues. V lost 5 bases to trimming and J lost 2 bases, with 4 bases between them. Germline CDR1 is SGHKS and CDR2 is YYEKEE (reference sequence). The DNA of the CDR3 is TGTGCCAGCAGGGGGAACTATGGCTACACCTTC. Residues: CASRGNYGYTF. Filled out from reference TRBV5-5 and TRBJ1-2, the complete variable domain reads DAGVTQSPTHLIKTRGQQVTLRCSPISGHKSVSWYQQVLGQGPQFIFQYYEKEERGRGNFPDRFSARQFPNYSSELNVNALLLGDSALYLCASRGNYGYTFGSGTRLTVV.

The V call is TRBV2, the J call TRBJ1-2; maybe TRBD1 (6 bases). The CDR3 length is 14 residues. Between the trimmed V and J ends, which lost 1 base and 8 bases, there was a span of 14 bases. The V gene's germline CDR1 is SNHLY and CDR2 FYNNEI. The CDR3 here is CASSEDGGAYGYTF. For the CDR3, the DNA is TGTGCCAGCAGTGAAGATGGGGGGGCATACGGCTACACCTTC.

The rearrangement joins TRBV4-1 to TRBJ2-1; TRBD2 aligns across 7 bases. CDR1 and CDR2 (germline): MGHRA, YSYEKL. The V and J ends lost 0 bases and 7 bases, in that order; junction bases with no gene match: 3. CDR3 length: 14 amino acids. This CDR3 reads CASSQEPGRNEQFF. The CDR3 DNA follows: TGCGCCAGCAGCCAAGAACCCGGGAGGAATGAGCAGTTCTTC.

The chain has TRBV10-3 and TRBJ1-2; D not resolved. The germline V gene encodes CDR1 ENHRY and CDR2 SYGVKD. The length of the CDR3 is 12 residues. Trimming removed 7 bases at V and 8 bases at J, with 14 bases between. CDR3 coding DNA: TGTGCCATCATGGAGAGTACGGAGGGCTACACCTTC. Translating gives CAIMESTEGYTF.

The chain combines TRBV9 with TRBJ2-7; D may be TRBD1 (5 bases). Germline-derived CDR1 and CDR2 are SGDLS and YYNGEE. The CDR3 is made up of 15 amino acids. Trimming left V 0 bases short and J 5 bases short, with 15 bases between. CDR3 loop: CASSVGRGASNEQYF. The CDR3 nucleotides read TGTGCCAGCAGCGTAGGTAGGGGCGCGTCTAACGAGCAGTACTTC.